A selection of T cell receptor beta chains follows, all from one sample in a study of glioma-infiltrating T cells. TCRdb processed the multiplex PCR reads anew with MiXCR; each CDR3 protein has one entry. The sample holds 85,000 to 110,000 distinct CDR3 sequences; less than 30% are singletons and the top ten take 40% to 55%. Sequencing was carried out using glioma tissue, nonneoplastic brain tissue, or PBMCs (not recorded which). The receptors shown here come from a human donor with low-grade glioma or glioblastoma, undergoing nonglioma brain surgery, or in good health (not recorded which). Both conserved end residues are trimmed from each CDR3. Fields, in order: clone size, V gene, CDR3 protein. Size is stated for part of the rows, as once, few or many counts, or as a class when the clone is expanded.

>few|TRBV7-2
ASSSLTGGVAF
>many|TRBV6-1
ASSEPLGQGAVTDTQY
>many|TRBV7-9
ASSLARDRNSPLH
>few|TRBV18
ASSQDRGRGEQY
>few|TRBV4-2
ASSQELAGGDTQY
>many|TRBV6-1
ASRDDGTPNSPLH
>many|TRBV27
ASSGAGTGSYEQY
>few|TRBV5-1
ASSKPGEIYEQY
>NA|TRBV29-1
SVEDRRTSLNTDTQY
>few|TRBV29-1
SGQGARRGTEAF
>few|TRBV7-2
ASSFIRGVGSETQY
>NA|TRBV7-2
ASPPPGGLTTYNEQF
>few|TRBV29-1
SALTGASEAF
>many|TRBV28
ASRTDPQETQY
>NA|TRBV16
ASGQQENTEAF
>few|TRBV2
ASSGQGLRGNTIY
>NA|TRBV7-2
ASSLQGGVYEQY
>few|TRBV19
ASTWAGGYSYEQY
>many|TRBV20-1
SARASGQSSYNEQF
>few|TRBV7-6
ASSQEGEKLF
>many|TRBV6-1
ASSEQGYNSPLH
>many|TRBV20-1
SARIAGGPVDTQY
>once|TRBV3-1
ASSPLGEQY
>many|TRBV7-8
ASSLNRGGTDTQY
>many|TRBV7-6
ASSLNHQNTEAF
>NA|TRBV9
ASSELAGFKGELF
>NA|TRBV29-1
SVRQGIRQETQY
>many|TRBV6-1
ASIEGLGGNTIY
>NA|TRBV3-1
ASSQDSSGTGNTIY
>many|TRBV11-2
ASSRGHSSYEQY
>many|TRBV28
ASSLLQGYYGYT
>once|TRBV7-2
ASSLRRERGGNEQF
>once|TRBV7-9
ASRPRSWVLAKNIQC
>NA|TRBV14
ASSQGPANTEAF
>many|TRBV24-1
ATSPDSNQPQH
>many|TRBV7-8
ASSLAAQLYAR
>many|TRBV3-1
ASSQAIDIRKRDTQY
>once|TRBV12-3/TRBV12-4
ASSLQEVYGYT
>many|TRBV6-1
ASRGAPEVQY
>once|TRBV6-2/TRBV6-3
ASSYITDAQY
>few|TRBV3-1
ASSLTPGGTNEKLF
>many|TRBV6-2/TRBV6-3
ASSYDGQSTDTQY
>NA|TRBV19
ASSPGSTETQY
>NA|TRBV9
ASSVEPNTEAF